The sequence of this T cell receptor beta chain was determined in a study of regulatory T cells in long-lasting Graves disease (dated by TCRdb to 2020 to 2022). In the study overall: Antithyroid drugs had been taken for less than 3 months by newly diagnosed Graves' disease patients. The study took place in China and was registered as a clinical trial. A total of roughly 33 samples underwent TCR sequencing: some 13 from persistent and some 20 from newly diagnosed Graves' disease patients. Peripheral blood TCR sequencing and RNA sequencing compared persistent Graves' disease patients with newly diagnosed Graves' disease patients. Broader findings and caveats from the paper: Persistent disease showed preferential use of TRBV28, TRBJ1-2 and TRBJ2-5, whereas newly diagnosed disease favored TRBV20-1 and TRBJ2-1. The study examined only peripheral blood because the primary lesion, thyroid tissue, could not be accessed. A larger number of public clonotypes was shared among persistent patients (fewer than 3,000) than among newly diagnosed patients (around 890). Persistent Graves' disease patients showed lower TCR Shannon entropy and fewer highly expanded clones than newly diagnosed patients, suggesting clonal expansion. As a limitation, the authors acknowledged that the small sample size may reduce accuracy. Sequencing and analysis were restricted to the TCR beta chain.

The sample's time point, from its label and the paper: newly diagnosed GD, antithyroid drugs for less than 3 months. For both TCR sequencing and RNA sequencing, RNA was extracted from PBMCs using TRIzol. Graves' disease was diagnosed according to American Thyroid Association guidelines. Patients for the study were recruited at an endocrinology department in Xi'an, China. From each patient, approximately 10 milliliters of peripheral blood was collected into an EDTA anticoagulant tube. PBMCs were isolated by Ficoll Paque Plus density gradient separation without further T cell sorting. An Agilent 2100 Bioanalyzer and agarose gel were used to check RNA quality, and a NanoDrop 2000 was used to measure RNA concentration. The cysteine opens and the phenylalanine closes a CDR3 of 16 amino acids. The read is trimmed to its CDR3 DNA, 48 bases read in frame from base 1. V lost 1 base and J lost 5 bases; the stretch between them is 17 bases long. Per the germline V gene, MGHRA is the CDR1 and YSYEKL is the CDR2.

In the case of this clonotype: No antigen is known for it. No base-level quality is on record; no much larger clone is a single base apart.

The library was produced with multiplex PCR. Sequencing was performed on an Illumina HiSeq 4000. iRepertoire HTBI primers and Arm-PCR amplification of CDR3 regions were used to construct TCR beta libraries. Before sequencing, the PCR products underwent gel purification. As for the original processing: Gene usage analysis of CDR3 amino acid clonotypes relied on the 55 to 80 TRBV and around 13 TRBJ segments identified across samples. COPE and FqMerger were used to merge filtered high-quality paired reads into contigs. Contigs were aligned with BLAST to IMGT TRBV, TRBD and TRBJ reference genes, and CDR3 was defined per IMGT. Any clonotype with a frequency above 0.1% was counted as a highly expanded clone. Repertoire diversity was measured by Shannon entropy, and V-J evenness by the Gini coefficient. Public clonotypes were defined as clonotypes shared by more than one individual. The raw public reads went through TCRdb reprocessing: fastp at Q25, MiXCR clone calling, in-frame beta chains kept. Identical CDR3 protein sequences are pooled into one entry, listed with their most common genes and DNA. The V and J calls and clone size come from TCRdb's table, not from the authors' own analysis. The sample contains about 620,000 distinct CDR3 sequences, about 16% of them found a single time. The ten largest clones represent roughly 18% of the sample.

These same data were also listed under a study on T cells in Graves' hyperthyroidism and ophthalmopathy. As the second paper documents: A patient counted as having stable Graves' hyperthyroidism if no progression to ophthalmopathy occurred over 18 months of follow-up. Hyperthyroidism patients were newly diagnosed, with disease duration under 2 months, and aged 18 to 65 years. Patients with uncontrolled infections, other autoimmune diseases, pregnancy or lactation were excluded. Diagnoses were established on the basis of clinical symptoms, serum thyroxine and TRAb, thyroid ultrasound, and orbital computed tomography. The first round of RT-PCR for the TCR CDR3 was performed with the HTBI primer set and the Qiagen OneStep RT-PCR kit. Blood samples also contained most of the expanded thyroid clonotypes (frequency above 0.001), which suggests that blood repertoires may reflect thyroid immune responses. In cross-validation, a model built on a 13 V-J signature told ophthalmopathy apart from stable hyperthyroidism with 87.88% sensitivity and about 81% specificity, and in testing the same model reached 80%/75%. In validation, progression to ophthalmopathy was predicted by the model with 70.59% sensitivity and 72% to 80% specificity, a median of approximately 6.5 months before onset. TCR V-J signatures able to tell the groups apart were searched for in a discovery cohort of some 97 patients, of whom under 45 had Graves' ophthalmopathy and around 57 had stable Graves' hyperthyroidism. Prospective prediction of ophthalmopathy was tested in an independent validation cohort of about 19 hyperthyroidism patients and 17 patients who later progressed to ophthalmopathy. The roughly 100 discovery patients were randomly divided into training and test sets at a 7:3 ratio. In addition, the study compared T-cell repertoires in thyroid tissue and in blood from over 5 Graves' hyperthyroidism patients. Once sampling was done, hyperthyroidism patients were given methimazole at a starting dose of 30 mg daily, whereas ophthalmopathy patients were given high-dose intravenous methylprednisolone. The libraries were constructed in a second round of multiplex PCR and then size-selected and purified. Paired-end sequencing of the libraries was performed with 100 bp reads on an Illumina HiSeq2000. SOAPnuke was used to process the raw data, with reads discarded if the reads contained adapters or uncalled bases, had a mean Phred below 15, or lacked an exact constant-primer or identifier match. COPE v1.2.5 was used to merge the high-quality paired reads, and each unique nucleotide sequence was defined as a clonotype. Clonotypes were aligned to IMGT TRBV, TRBD and TRBJ reference segments using MiTCR v1.1. The analysis included only V-J combinations with a frequency above 0.0001, which together covered 99% to 99.2% of the repertoires. The TCS score was defined as F50 (clonal expansion) divided by E x V (chaos), with BLOSUM62-based TCRdist calculated between CDR3 peptides within each V-J. Welch's t-statistics and random forest reduced 500 to 650 V-J features to 10 to 15, which were used in a naive Bayes classifier (R e1071). Sample size was not statistically predetermined, and investigators were not blinded to group allocation. TCR Vbeta CDR3 sequencing of 140 or so peripheral blood samples (under 45 ophthalmopathy, roughly 72 hyperthyroidism and approximately 17 progressor patients) is reported in the paper.

The V and J segments used are TRBV4-1 and TRBJ2-5; TRBD2 is a possible D gene, resting on 6 matching bases. The sequences come from peripheral blood mononuclear cells (PBMCs), collected at new diagnosis, from a patient treated with antithyroid drugs. The TCR comes from a woman in her twenties or thirties with Graves disease. Donor details come from another sample of the same person, matched by shared clones. The CDR3 loop reads CASSQAWRETGETQYF. The sequenced DNA: TGCGCCAGCAGCCAAGCCTGGAGGGAGACGGGGGAGACCCAGTACTTC.